The 30 T cell receptor beta chains below come from one sample, sequenced in a study of human T cells and chemical hapten exposure. One entry per CDR3 protein, called by TCRdb with MiXCR from the RACE reads. The sample includes more than 95,000 distinct CDR3 sequences, 30% to 35% of them seen just once. Time point: patch test 3, about 24 weeks after DPC sensitization. The treatment denotes: therapeutic diphenylcyclopropenone sensitization with weekly scalp DPC. The source material was whole blood, sampled in connection with sensitization to the hapten diphenylcyclopropenone (DPC). The receptors shown here come from a man in his forties or fifties with alopecia areata. Some clones in this sample may be carry-over from other donors' samples.

This CDR3 is CSVPQTGAGRNYGYTF. Written as DNA, the CDR3 is TGCAGCGTTCCTCAGACAGGGGCGGGTAGGAACTATGGCTACACCTTC. The J gene is TRBJ1-2, the V gene TRBV29-1, with 8 bases fitting TRBD1. The CDR3 is 16 residues long. Germline-derived CDR1 and CDR2 are SQVTM and ANQGSEA. V was pared by 5 bases and J by 2 bases, with 13 bases of the junction left unmatched.

This clonotype has more than one count but fewer than ten. The V and J genes are TRBV10-3 and TRBJ2-5; D uncertain. CDR3 length: 12 residues. Germline V CDR1 and CDR2: ENHRY, SYGVKD. V was trimmed by 11 bases and J by 5 bases, leaving 15 bases between them. CDR3 region: CAAAAADETQYF. The CDR3 DNA is TGTGCCGCTGCAGCTGCGGACGAGACCCAGTACTTC.

This clonotype appeared a few times. This chain links TRBV6-5 with TRBJ2-1; no clear D. The V gene lost 0 bases and the J gene lost 0 bases, with 9 bases spanning the gap. Germline V gene sequence: CDR1 MNHEY, CDR2 SVGAGI. The CDR3 sequence is 16 residues long. The CDR3 region is CASSYSSPRSYNEQFF. The DNA for the CDR3 is TGTGCCAGCAGTTACTCGAGCCCCCGCTCCTACAATGAGCAGTTCTTC.

This clonotype was counted a few times. V and J are TRBV5-5 and TRBJ2-3; 7 bases map to TRBD2. Germline V lookup: CDR1 SGHKS, CDR2 YYEKEE (reference sequence). Losses at the gene ends were 0 bases for V and 6 bases for J; bases not matched to a gene: 13. The CDR3 is 17 amino acids. CDR3 DNA: TGTGCCAGCAGCTTGGTCCGAACTAGCGTTCCGGACGATACGCAGTATTTT. The encoded protein is CASSLVRTSVPDDTQYF.

This clonotype appeared a few times. This chain links TRBV6-1 with TRBJ2-1; TRBD1 is a possible D gene (6 bases). Trimming removed 1 base from V and 4 bases from J, with 11 bases in between. This CDR3 comprises 15 residues. Germline V gene data show CDR1 as MNHNS and CDR2 as SASEGT. Written as DNA, the CDR3 is TGTGCCAGCAGTGAAGACAGGGTCTCATACAATGAGCAGTTCTTC. Translated, it gives CASSEDRVSYNEQFF.

V usage is TRBV5-6 and J usage is TRBJ2-5; D gene unclear. The CDR3 has 13 residues. Per germline, CDR1 SGHDT and CDR2 YYEEEE. V was trimmed by 2 bases and J by 10 bases, leaving 15 bases between them. CDR3 residues: CASSLTTPGDQYF. The CDR3 region has the DNA TGTGCCAGCAGCTTAACGACACCCGGCGACCAGTACTTC.

This clonotype was seen many times. This chain uses TRBV28 with TRBJ2-1; D remains ambiguous. This CDR3 region has 11 residues. CDR1 and CDR2 (germline): MDHEN, SYDVKM. The V and J ends lost 5 bases and 10 bases respectively, with 9 bases between them. CDR3 DNA: TGTGCCAGCAGTCACAGTCCGGAGCAGTTCTTC. Translation gives CASSHSPEQFF.

The rearrangement uses TRBV12-3 or TRBV12-4 and TRBJ2-3; 11 bases align to TRBD2. V lost 1 base and J lost 9; bases outside the gene matches: 9. CDR3 length: 16 amino acids. The CDR3 region has the DNA TGTGCCAGCAGTTTAGGACAGATTCTAGCGGGAGGCACGCAGTATTTT. Amino acid sequence: CASSLGQILAGGTQYF.

This clonotype has more than one count but fewer than ten. The chain uses TRBV4-3 and TRBJ2-1, with TRBD2 matching 7 bases. Germline CDR1 LGHNA, CDR2 YSLEER. The junction had 8 bases not matched to a gene; V was cut back by 0 bases and J by 9 bases. This CDR3 has 15 residues. In nucleotides, the CDR3 is TGCGCCAGCAGCCAAGATTGGCAAGCGGGACGTGAGCAGTTCTTC. Translation gives CASSQDWQAGREQFF.

The rearrangement joins TRBV6-1 to TRBJ2-2, with a weak D call TRBD1 (6 bases). The CDR3 extends over 14 amino acids. Per germline, CDR1 MNHNS and CDR2 SASEGT. Trimming removed 7 bases at V and 5 bases at J, with 14 bases between. The CDR3 spells CASTVQGSTGELFF. The CDR3 region has the DNA TGTGCCAGCACGGTACAGGGAAGTACCGGGGAGCTGTTTTTT.

This rearrangement joins TRBV10-3 to TRBJ2-1; no clear D gene. The CDR3 has 14 amino acids. Per germline, CDR1 ENHRY and CDR2 SYGVKD. V was cut by 2 bases and J by 8 bases, with 13 bases left in between. DNA for the CDR3: TGTGCCATCAGTGAGGTAGCTCTTGCCGATGAGCAGTTCTTC. It specifies CAISEVALADEQFF.

This chain links TRBV3-1 with TRBJ2-3, with D perhaps TRBD2 (5 bases). The CDR3 has 15 residues. The V end lost 1 base, the J end lost 4 bases, and 12 bases lay between the germline ends. Per the germline V gene, CDR1 is LGHDT and CDR2 is YNNKEL (reference sequence). Here the CDR3 reads CASSQVVSDADTQYF. The CDR3 DNA is TGTGCCAGCAGCCAAGTTGTTAGCGATGCAGATACGCAGTATTTT.

This clonotype occurred a few times. The J gene is TRBJ2-7, the V gene TRBV7-9; 7 nucleotides agree with TRBD2. The germline gives CDR1 SEHNR, CDR2 FQNEAQ (reference sequence). The V and J ends lost 6 bases and 2 bases, in that order; junction bases with no gene match: 7. The CDR3 spans 14 residues. The CDR3 DNA follows: TGTGCCAGCAGGTCGGGGGGAGGGCCCTACGAGCAGTACGTC. Translated, it gives CASRSGGGPYEQYV.

This clonotype was detected only a few times. This chain links TRBV7-2 with TRBJ2-7; D may be TRBD1 or TRBD2 (5 bases each). Germline CDR1 reads SGHTA; CDR2 reads FQGNSA. The CDR3 contains 14 residues. The germline V and J ends were trimmed by 6 bases and 2 bases, with 14 bases remaining between them. The DNA of the CDR3 is TGTGCCAGCAGTTCCGGGACCCAGACCTACGAGCAGTACTTC. Encoded protein: CASSSGTQTYEQYF.

This clonotype was counted once. V and J are TRBV21-1 and TRBJ2-7; TRBD1, as called in the table, went unchecked against the DNA. TRBV21-1 constitutes a pseudogene. The CDR3 is made up of 17 amino acids. The CDR3 sequence: CASSKEPGPLIWDEQYV. The CDR3 DNA reads as TGTGCCAGCAGCAAGGAGCCGGGACCCCTGATTTGGGACGAGCAGTACGTC.

V gene TRBV12-3 or TRBV12-4 combines with J gene TRBJ2-2; TRBD2 matches at 8 bases. CDR3 length: 15 residues. V lost 8 bases, J lost 4 bases, and 9 bases stayed unmatched. The CDR3 DNA reads TGTGCCAGCTCTGCGGGAGGCGCCATCACCGGGGAGCTGTTTTTT. Protein: CASSAGGAITGELFF.

The chain employs TRBV29-1 and TRBJ1-2; D ambiguous. Trimming removed 2 bases at V and 0 bases at J, with 4 bases between. The CDR3 length is 12 residues. Per the germline V gene, CDR1 is SQVTM and CDR2 is ANQGSEA. CDR3 sequence reads: CSVETANYGYTF. CDR3 in DNA: TGCAGCGTTGAAACAGCTAACTATGGCTACACCTTC.

The rearrangement uses TRBV6-2 or TRBV6-3 and TRBJ1-1; a weak D match, TRBD1 (6 bases). This CDR3 region has 15 residues. From germline, CDR1 is MNHEY and CDR2 SVGEGT. The V gene lost 6 bases and the J gene lost 0 bases, with 14 bases spanning the gap. The CDR3 is CASSSSAGVNTEAFF. The CDR3 nucleotides read TGTGCCAGCAGCTCCTCGGCAGGGGTGAACACTGAAGCTTTCTTT.

V gene TRBV13 combines with J gene TRBJ2-1, with a weak D call TRBD1 (6 bases). Trimming took 5 bases from V and 0 from J, leaving 11 bases between them. This CDR3 is built from 15 residues. Per germline, CDR1 PRHDT and CDR2 FYEKMQ (reference sequence). The CDR3 DNA reads TGTGCCAGCAGCGCGGACAGTAACTCCTACAATGAGCAGTTCTTC. This gives the protein CASSADSNSYNEQFF.

The gene calls are TRBV20-1 and TRBJ2-6, with D unresolved. The V end was cut by 0 bases, the J end by 1 base, with 7 bases between. The germline gives CDR1 DFQATT, CDR2 SNEGSKA (reference sequence). The CDR3 consists of 15 residues. The CDR3 coding sequence is TGCAGTGCTAGAGAAGGATTTTCTGGGGCCAACGTCCTGACTTTC. Its protein product is CSAREGFSGANVLTF.

The rearrangement joins TRBV29-1 to TRBJ2-5; 15 nucleotides align to TRBD2. The CDR3 runs to 16 residues. V was clipped by 1 base and J by 5 bases; unmatched bases: 5. CDR1 and CDR2 from the germline V gene are SQVTM and ANQGSEA. The CDR3 loop reads CSVEGTSGRAQETQYF. CDR3 DNA: TGCAGCGTTGAAGGGACTAGCGGGAGGGCCCAGGAGACCCAGTACTTC. Full variable domain (missing parts from reference TRBV29-1 and TRBJ2-5): SAVISQKPSRDICQRGTSLTIQCQVDSQVTMMFWYRQQPGQSLTLIATANQGSEATYESGFVIDKFPISRPNLTFSTLTVSNMSPEDSSIYLCSVEGTSGRAQETQYFGPGTRLLVL.

This clonotype was counted between two and nine times. V is TRBV7-3 and J is TRBJ2-1; 11 bases are a match to TRBD2. The CDR3 has 15 residues. The J segment lost 4 bases and the V segment lost 4 bases, leaving 3 bases of the junction unmatched. Germline-derived CDR1 and CDR2 are SGHTA and FQGTGA. CDR3: CASSSGTSGYNEQFF. The CDR3 nucleotides are TGTGCCAGCAGCTCCGGGACTAGCGGTTACAATGAGCAGTTCTTC.

The chain employs TRBV9 and TRBJ2-3, with D maybe TRBD2 (6 bases). V lost 4 bases, J lost 8 bases, and 17 bases lay in between. Germline CDR1 is SGDLS and CDR2 is YYNGEE. The CDR3 is 14 amino acids. CDR3 sequence: CASSPEGWGGTQYF. Here the CDR3 DNA reads TGTGCCAGCAGCCCCGAAGGTTGGGGAGGTACGCAGTATTTT.

This chain connects TRBV27 to TRBJ2-3, with 13 positions matching TRBD2. Germline CDR1 and CDR2: MNHEY and SMNVEV (reference sequence). The junction had 4 bases not matched to a gene; V was cut back by 3 bases and J by 4 bases. CDR3 length equals 16 residues. The CDR3 bases are TGTGCCAGCAGTTTTGCACTAGCGGGAGGGGCAGATACGCAGTATTTT. Encoded protein: CASSFALAGGADTQYF.

The chain carries TRBV6-5 and TRBJ2-3, with 8 nucleotides matching TRBD2. Losses at the gene ends were 2 bases for V and 4 bases for J; bases not matched to a gene: 2. The CDR3 extends over 14 amino acids. Germline V gene sequence: CDR1 MNHEY, CDR2 SVGAGI. The CDR3 coding sequence is TGTGCCAGCAGTTACGGAGCGGGAGCAGATACGCAGTATTTT. Protein product: CASSYGAGADTQYF.

The V and J genes are TRBV6-2 or TRBV6-3 and TRBJ2-4, with 8 bases that match TRBD2. CDR1 is MNHEY, CDR2 SVGEGT, per germline. Trimming at V came to 5 bases and at J to 0 bases, leaving 12 bases not matched to a gene. There are 18 residues in the CDR3. CDR3 DNA: TGTGCCAGCAGTGTTGGGACTAGAAAAGCTCTAGCCAAAAACATTCAGTACTTC. This codes for CASSVGTRKALAKNIQYF.

The rearrangement uses TRBV6-5 and TRBJ1-3; 7 bases agree with TRBD1. Trimming at V came to 0 bases and at J to 0 bases, leaving 5 bases not matched to a gene. The CDR3 runs to 17 residues. Germline CDR1 reads MNHEY; CDR2 reads SVGAGI. The CDR3 coding sequence is TGTGCCAGCAGTTACTCCCAACAGGGGTTCTCTGGAAACACCATATATTTT. This sequence encodes CASSYSQQGFSGNTIYF.

The table lists this clonotype with a count of one. The chain employs TRBV14 and TRBJ2-5; 11 bases agree with TRBD2. Germline CDR1 and CDR2: SGHDN and FVKESK. The CDR3 has 16 residues. With 1 base clipped from V and 3 bases from J, the junction kept 4 bases outside the gene matches. For the CDR3, the DNA is TGTGCCAGCAGCCAAGCTCTAGCGGGAGGTAAAGAGACCCAGTACTTC. It codes for CASSQALAGGKETQYF.

The chain is built from TRBV5-1 and TRBJ1-5; D not certain. Germline CDR1 and CDR2: SGHRS and YFSETQ. The V end lost 0 bases, the J end lost 4 bases, and 8 bases lay between the germline ends. The CDR3 has 14 residues. The CDR3 is CASSLEGRNQPQHF. DNA for the CDR3: TGCGCCAGCAGCTTGGAGGGCAGAAATCAGCCCCAGCATTTT.

This clonotype came up a few times. This chain uses TRBV7-8 with TRBJ2-1; TRBD1 might be the D (5 bases). V dropped 5 bases and J dropped 4 bases, with 12 bases sitting between them. The CDR3 is 14 residues long. CDR1 and CDR2 (germline): SGHVS, FQNEAQ. CDR3 DNA: TGTGCCAGCAGCCATATCGACAGTTACAATGAGCAGTTCTTC. This gives the protein CASSHIDSYNEQFF. The full variable domain, in which reference TRBV7-8 and TRBJ2-1 provide the parts outside the CDR3, is GAGVSQSPRYKVAKRGQDVALRCDPISGHVSLFWYQQALGQGPEFLTYFQNEAQLDKSGLPSDRFFAERPEGSVSTLKIQRTQQEDSAVYLCASSHIDSYNEQFFGPGTRLTVL.